The next 21 T cell receptor beta chains were all read from a single sample in a study of shared clonotypes between healthy human individuals (TCRdb year 2020). The library was made by the immunoSEQ multiplex PCR assay. The table was pulled from immuneACCESS by TCRdb, which kept in-frame rearrangements only. Such tables lose some clones; where checked, under half of the loss comes from unresolved V genes, and the rest has no known cause. This sample gives about 2 million clones in total; 95% of them show up just once. The ten largest clonotypes hold approximately 0.13% of the sample. The sample consisted of naive CD4+ T cells sorted from blood. This specimen's cell subset or site label, interpreted: CD45RA+ positively selected. These receptors all stem from a man aged 18 to 35 in good health.

The V and J genes are TRBV7-8 and TRBJ2-1; 10 bases line up with TRBD2. This CDR3 spans 18 amino acids. The germline CDR1 and CDR2 sequences are SGHVS and FQNEAQ. The V gene end was trimmed by 4 bases and the J gene end by 4 bases; junction bases not matched to a gene: 13. CDR3 sequence reads: CASSSAGTSAPNYNEQFF. DNA of the CDR3: TGTGCCAGCAGCTCCGCCGGGACTAGCGCTCCCAATTACAATGAGCAGTTCTTC.

The chain links TRBV7-2 to TRBJ2-5; TRBD2 is a possible D gene (6 bases). Per germline, CDR1 SGHTA and CDR2 FQGNSA. The V end lost 1 base, the J end lost 2 bases, and 14 bases lay between the germline ends. The CDR3 runs 16 residues. The chain's CDR3 is CASSLDSGGVQETQYF. For the CDR3, the DNA is TGTGCCAGCAGCTTAGATTCCGGCGGGGTGCAAGAGACCCAGTACTTC.

This chain joins TRBV19 and TRBJ2-3; unclear D gene. V was cut by 7 bases and J by 6 bases, with 8 bases left in between. Germline V gene sequence: CDR1 LNHDA, CDR2 SQIVND (reference sequence). CDR3 length: 11 amino acids. CDR3 nucleotides: TGTGCCAGTAATCAAGGGGATACGCAGTATTTT. This codes for CASNQGDTQYF.

The chain links TRBV28 to TRBJ2-3; 11 positions agree with TRBD2. CDR1 is MDHEN and CDR2 is SYDVKM in the germline V gene. The CDR3 has 15 residues. J gave up 6 bases and V 7 bases, and 9 bases lay outside the gene matches. The CDR3 protein is CASMPLAGGGDTQYF. The CDR3 DNA follows: TGTGCCAGCATGCCGCTAGCGGGGGGCGGGGATACGCAGTATTTT.

As to this clone: Just one base apart from a much larger clone, this may be a read error. Other DNA sequences in this specimen translate into the identical CDR3. The rearrangement joins TRBV11-2 to TRBJ2-7; D unclear. The CDR3 is 13 amino acids. In germline, CDR1 is SGHAT, CDR2 FQNNGV. Trimming cost V 1 base and J 0 bases, with 4 bases left between them. The CDR3 loop is CASSLGSSYEQYF. Written as DNA, the CDR3 is TGTGCCAGCAGCTTAGGGAGCTCCTACGAGCAGTACTTC.

The CDR3 region is CASSLSPGQSNTGELFF. CDR3 in DNA: TGTGCCAGCAGTTTATCCCCGGGACAGTCGAACACCGGGGAGCTGTTTTTT. The chain has TRBV28 and TRBJ2-2, with 7 bases identical to TRBD1. From germline, CDR1 is MDHEN and CDR2 SYDVKM. Trimming removed 1 base from V and 0 bases from J; junction bases left unmatched: 5. This CDR3 has 17 residues.

This chain links TRBV29-1 with TRBJ2-5, with TRBD2 identical over 8 bases. The germline gives CDR1 SQVTM, CDR2 ANQGSEA. The CDR3 sequence is 15 residues long. V was pared by 1 base and J by 5 bases, with 9 bases of the junction left unmatched. The CDR3 bases are TGCAGCGTTGAAGGGGAGGGCGGGAGGTATGAGACCCAGTACTTC. Amino acid sequence: CSVEGEGGRYETQYF.

CDR3 loop: CAISLLAGADTQYF. The CDR3 DNA follows: TGTGCCATCAGCCTACTAGCGGGGGCAGATACGCAGTATTTT. V usage is TRBV10-3 and J usage is TRBJ2-3, with 11 bases aligning to TRBD2. This CDR3 comprises 14 residues. V lost 6 bases to trimming and J lost 4 bases; unmatched junction nucleotides: 3. Germline lookup yields CDR1 ENHRY and CDR2 SYGVKD.

This chain links TRBV28 with TRBJ2-1; unclear D gene. The germline V gene encodes CDR1 MDHEN and CDR2 SYDVKM. Deletions cut 6 bases from V and 8 bases from J, with 11 bases between. This CDR3 comprises 12 residues. The CDR3 sequence: CASSRRRDEQFF. CDR3 nucleotides: TGTGCCAGCAGCCGACGGCGAGATGAGCAGTTCTTC.

The chain couples TRBV28 to TRBJ2-7; D gene ambiguous. V lost 2 bases and J 5 bases, leaving 10 bases between the germline ends. Germline lookup yields CDR1 MDHEN and CDR2 SYDVKM. CDR3 length: 13 residues. DNA of the CDR3: TGTGCCAGCAGTTTAATGCTCACTAACGAGCAGTACTTC. Its protein is CASSLMLTNEQYF.

This clone was recorded only once. This chain links TRBV5-1 with TRBJ2-1; 10 bases agree with TRBD1. CDR3 length: 16 amino acids. The ends lost 6 bases at V and 12 bases at J; junction bases unmatched: 18. The germline V gene encodes CDR1 SGHRS and CDR2 YFSETQ. CDR3 coding DNA: TGCGCCAGCACCCTGGGCGGGACAGGGGTACTGTATGCGCAGTTCTTC. Translating it yields CASTLGGTGVLYAQFF.

The J gene is TRBJ1-2, the V gene TRBV6-1; D not resolved. V was shortened by 3 bases and J by 11 bases, with 10 bases between the two germline ends. Germline V gene lookup returns CDR1 MNHNS and CDR2 SASEGT. CDR3 size: 11 residues. CDR3 in amino acids: CASSDPPRYTF. CDR3 in DNA: TGTGCCAGCAGTGATCCCCCCCGTTACACCTTC.

This clone appeared a single time. This chain joins TRBV6-5 and TRBJ2-3, with TRBD1 as a possible D gene (6 bases). Between the trimmed V and J ends, which lost 6 bases and 0 bases, there was a span of 13 bases. The CDR3 spans 15 residues. The germline gives CDR1 MNHEY, CDR2 SVGAGI. CDR3 in amino acids: CASSRRGPSTDTQYF. The CDR3 DNA follows: TGTGCCAGCAGCCGCAGGGGTCCTAGCACAGATACGCAGTATTTT.

On this clone: The same CDR3 arises from other DNA sequences in this sample as well. This chain joins TRBV30 and TRBJ1-2; possible D gene TRBD1, 5 bases. Trimming took 2 bases from V and 5 from J, leaving 9 bases between them. From germline, CDR1 is GTSNPN and CDR2 SVGIG (reference sequence). The CDR3 contains 12 residues. The CDR3 DNA reads as TGTGCCTGGAGTAAAGGGGATTATGGCTACACCTTC. Translating it yields CAWSKGDYGYTF.

The chain couples TRBV19 to TRBJ2-2; D not resolved. V gave up 2 bases and J gave up 4 bases, with 5 bases separating them. Germline CDR1 reads LNHDA; CDR2 reads SQIVND (reference sequence). There are 13 residues in the CDR3. The CDR3 sequence: CASSIRFTGELFF. As DNA, the CDR3 is TGTGCCAGTAGTATAAGGTTCACCGGGGAGCTGTTTTTT.

The rearrangement uses TRBV10-3 and TRBJ2-3, with TRBD1 matching over 8 bases. With V trimmed by 4 bases and J by 4 bases, 7 bases remained unmatched. CDR3 length: 15 residues. Looked up from germline, CDR1 is ENHRY and CDR2 is SYGVKD. DNA of the CDR3: TGTGCCATCAGTGCAGGGGGCGCGAGCGCAGATACGCAGTATTTT. Residues: CAISAGGASADTQYF.

The V gene is TRBV6-7, the J gene TRBJ1-1, with a tentative D call TRBD1 (5 bases). TRBV6-7 qualifies as an ORF whose function is uncertain. The CDR3 is 15 amino acids. Trimming stripped 0 bases from V and 1 base from J, with 9 bases between. In DNA form, the CDR3 reads TGTGCCAGCAGTTACTCTGGACACCAGAACACTGAAGCTTTCTTT. Protein product: CASSYSGHQNTEAFF.

In this sample, this clone turned up a few times. The chain is built from TRBV14 and TRBJ2-7; D uncertain. The CDR3 has 11 residues. The V gene's germline CDR1 is SGHDN and CDR2 FVKESK. The V and J ends lost 3 bases and 7 bases respectively, with 7 bases between them. The CDR3 loop is CASSHSLEQYF. The CDR3, as DNA: TGTGCCAGCAGCCATAGCTTGGAGCAGTACTTC.

This clone was counted once. The chain has TRBV18 and TRBJ1-2; D is ambiguous. The CDR3 is made up of 11 amino acids. Germline loops: CDR1 KGHSH, CDR2 LQKENI. V dropped 6 bases and J dropped 7 bases, with 9 bases sitting between them. The CDR3 is CASSLTGGYTF. For the CDR3, the DNA is TGTGCCAGCTCCCTGACGGGTGGCTACACCTTC.

Concerning this clone itself: Different DNA sequences within this sample yield the same CDR3. The chain combines TRBV30 with TRBJ1-1; D may be TRBD1 (5 bases). Trimming removed 0 bases from V and 5 bases from J, with 10 bases in between. CDR1 is GTSNPN, CDR2 SVGIG, per germline (reference sequence). The CDR3 has 13 amino acids. CDR3 sequence (DNA): TGTGCCTGGAGTGTAAATAGGGGTACTGAAGCTTTCTTT. Protein sequence: CAWSVNRGTEAFF.

This chain links TRBV30 with TRBJ1-4; D remains unclear. CDR3 size: 10 residues. Trimming took 4 bases from V and 7 from J, leaving 4 bases between them. Germline V gene lookup returns CDR1 GTSNPN and CDR2 SVGIG (reference sequence). DNA for the CDR3: TGTGCCTGGAAGACTGAAAAACTGTTTTTT. This sequence encodes CAWKTEKLFF.